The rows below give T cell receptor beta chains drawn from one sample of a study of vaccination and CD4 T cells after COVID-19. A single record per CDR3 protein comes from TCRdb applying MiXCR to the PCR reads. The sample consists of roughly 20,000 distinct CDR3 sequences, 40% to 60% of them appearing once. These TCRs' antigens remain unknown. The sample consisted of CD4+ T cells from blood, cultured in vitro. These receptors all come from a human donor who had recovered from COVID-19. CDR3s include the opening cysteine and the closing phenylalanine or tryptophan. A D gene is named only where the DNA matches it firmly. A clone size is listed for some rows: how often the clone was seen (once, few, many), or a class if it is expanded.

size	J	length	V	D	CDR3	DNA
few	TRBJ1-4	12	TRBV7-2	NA	CASSPRGEKLFF	TGTGCCAGCAGCCCGAGGGGGGAAAAACTGTTTTTT
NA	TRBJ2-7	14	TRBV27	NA	CASSPRGGSYEQYF	TGTGCCAGCAGCCCAAGAGGGGGCTCCTACGAGCAGTACTTC
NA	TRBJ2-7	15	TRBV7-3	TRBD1	CASSRTGGAGYEQYF	TGTGCCAGCAGTCGGACAGGGGGGGCTGGCTACGAGCAGTACTTC
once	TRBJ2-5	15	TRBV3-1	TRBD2	CASSPRDGRGGTQYF	TGTGCCAGCAGCCCAAGGGACGGGCGCGGGGGGACCCAGTACTTC
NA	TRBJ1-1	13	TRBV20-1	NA	CSAMDAGYTEAFF	TGCAGTGCTATGGATGCAGGGTACACTGAAGCTTTCTTT
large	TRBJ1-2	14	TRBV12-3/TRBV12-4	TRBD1	CASSPTGGNYGYTF	TGTGCCAGCAGTCCGACAGGGGGTAACTATGGCTACACCTTC
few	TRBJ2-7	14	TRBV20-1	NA	CSARRDLGIYEQYF	TGCAGTGCTAGACGGGATCTGGGGATATACGAGCAGTACTTC
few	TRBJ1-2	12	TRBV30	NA	CAWSVTGGGYTF	TGTGCCTGGAGTGTAACTGGGGGTGGCTACACCTTC
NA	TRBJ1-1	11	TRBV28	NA	CASKGDTEAFF	TGTGCCAGCAAGGGGGACACTGAAGCTTTCTTT
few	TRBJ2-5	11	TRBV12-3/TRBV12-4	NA	CASSLAQTQYF	TGTGCCAGCAGTTTAGCCCAGACCCAGTACTTC